This is a list of T cell receptor beta chains from one sample in a study of response to subunit inactivated influenza vaccine. TCRdb analysed the RT-PCR reads with MiXCR anew, one entry per CDR3 protein. Of around 600,000 distinct CDR3 sequences in the sample, roughly 12% are singletons; the top ten hold around 10%. The data were also submitted as part of a second study, on T cells expressing NK-cell markers.

This specimen consisted of PBMCs from blood, obtained on the day of vaccination. The receptors shown here come from a man aged 45-65 years who received an inactivated influenza vaccine. Each CDR3 is given with its conserved first and last residue. The D gene is left open where the match is weak. Only some rows state a clone size, as once, few, many or a class for expanded clones.

cdr3_aa cdr3_nt d_call clone_size j_call v_call
CSVRYRVEAFF TGCAGCGTACGGTATCGGGTGGAAGCTTTCTTT . . TRBJ1-1 TRBV29-1
CASSTPRLAGGNEQFF TGTGCCAGCAGTACACCCCGACTAGCGGGAGGGAATGAGCAGTTCTTC TRBD2 few TRBJ2-1 TRBV28
CASSYASDTQYF TGTGCCAGCAGTTACGCCTCGGATACGCAGTATTTT . . TRBJ2-3 TRBV6-2/TRBV6-3
CSARLLAPSRVRTPRQFF TGCAGTGCTAGGTTACTAGCTCCGAGTAGAGTTCGGACGCCGCGGCAGTTCTTC . . TRBJ2-1 TRBV20-1
CARGTASYEQYF TGTGCCAGGGGTACTGCGTCCTACGAGCAGTACTTC . . TRBJ2-7 TRBV15
CSGRRLSTDTQYF TGCAGCGGGCGGCGTCTAAGCACAGATACGCAGTATTTT . . TRBJ2-3 TRBV20-1
CAISGTGTNSYEQYF TGTGCCATCAGTGGAACCGGGACCAACTCCTACGAGCAGTACTTC . few TRBJ2-7 TRBV10-3
CASSLQLGTDTQYF TGCGCCAGCAGCTTGCAACTAGGTACAGATACGCAGTATTTT . many TRBJ2-3 TRBV5-1
CSARGLAGNYNEQFF TGCAGTGCTAGAGGACTAGCGGGAAACTACAATGAGCAGTTCTTC TRBD2 many TRBJ2-1 TRBV20-1
CASSILAGGGEQYF TGTGCCAGCAGTATTCTCGCCGGGGGAGGCGAGCAGTACTTC . . TRBJ2-7 TRBV27
CASSYHPGRLDTEAFF TGTGCCAGCAGTTACCATCCGGGACGGTTGGACACTGAAGCTTTCTTT . . TRBJ1-1 TRBV6-5
CASSPVRQETQYF TGTGCCAGCTCACCAGTACGGCAAGAGACCCAGTACTTC . . TRBJ2-5 TRBV18
CASSSPQGDTGELFF TGTGCCAGCAGTAGCCCGCAGGGTGACACCGGGGAGCTGTTTTTT . many TRBJ2-2 TRBV6-1
CASSLAQFRDRGTDTQYF TGTGCCAGCAGCTTAGCGCAGTTCCGCGACAGGGGAACAGATACGCAGTATTTT TRBD1 . TRBJ2-3 TRBV11-1
CASSQVRTSGLGEQFF TGTGCCAGCAGCCAAGTCCGGACTAGCGGCTTAGGTGAGCAGTTCTTC TRBD2 many TRBJ2-1 TRBV3-1
CATGLAAYNEQFF TGTGCCACCGGTTTAGCGGCCTACAATGAGCAGTTCTTC . few TRBJ2-1 TRBV10-3
CAISEPGRHSEQFF TGTGCCATCAGTGAGCCCGGGAGACATAGTGAGCAGTTCTTC . . TRBJ2-1 TRBV10-3
CASSFRQVYNEQFF TGTGCCAGCAGCTTCCGGCAGGTTTACAATGAGCAGTTCTTC . . TRBJ2-1 TRBV5-5
CASSLTGGATDTQYF TGTGCCAGCAGCTTAACAGGGGGCGCAACAGATACGCAGTATTTT TRBD1 . TRBJ2-3 TRBV7-9
CASSDRGGGVMTQYF TGTGCCAGCTCAGACCGGGGCGGGGGGGTGATGACCCAGTACTTC TRBD2 . TRBJ2-5 TRBV12-3/TRBV12-4
CASSGSEETQYF TGTGCCAGTAGTGGCAGTGAAGAGACCCAGTACTTC . . TRBJ2-5 TRBV19
CASSITYRRGGTDTQYF TGTGCCAGCAGTATAACTTATCGGCGGGGGGGCACAGATACGCAGTATTTT TRBD2 once TRBJ2-3 TRBV6-1
CASSGGSREQFF TGTGCCAGCAGCGGGGGGTCCCGTGAGCAGTTCTTC . . TRBJ2-1 TRBV13
CASRSTGNYGYTF TGTGCCAGCAGGTCGACAGGGAACTATGGCTACACCTTC TRBD1 . TRBJ1-2 TRBV6-2/TRBV6-3
CASSPWTGGAGELFF TGTGCCAGCAGTCCCTGGACAGGGGGGGCCGGGGAGCTGTTTTTT TRBD1 few TRBJ2-2 TRBV6-1
CASSQATGAQETQYF TGCGCCAGCAGCCAAGCCACCGGAGCTCAAGAGACCCAGTACTTC . many TRBJ2-5 TRBV4-3
CASSKDSTSYEQYF TGTGCCAGCAGCAAGGACAGCACCTCCTACGAGCAGTACTTC . . TRBJ2-7 TRBV6-1
CAIRTGKEAKNIQYF TGTGCCATTCGGACAGGGAAGGAAGCCAAAAACATTCAGTACTTC TRBD1 many TRBJ2-4 TRBV15
CASSRAGQMGFTGELFF TGTGCCAGCAGCCGTGCGGGGCAGATGGGGTTCACCGGGGAGCTGTTTTTT . . TRBJ2-2 TRBV11-2
CASSIPGFEQYF TGTGCCAGTAGTATACCAGGGTTCGAGCAGTACTTC . few TRBJ2-7 TRBV19
CASSQDRGTGIYEQYF TGTGCCAGCAGCCAAGATAGGGGGACAGGAATCTACGAGCAGTACTTC TRBD1 . TRBJ2-7 TRBV14
CASSRDATQETQYF TGTGCCAGCAGTCGGGACGCCACCCAAGAGACCCAGTACTTC . . TRBJ2-5 TRBV12-3/TRBV12-4
CASSYIQFAGEDAEQYF TGTGCCAGCAGTTACATCCAATTCGCAGGGGAAGACGCCGAGCAGTACTTC . . TRBJ2-7 TRBV6-5
CSANRPSTDTQYF TGCAGTGCCAACAGGCCTAGCACAGATACGCAGTATTTT . few TRBJ2-3 TRBV20-1
CASSTILYSPLHF TGTGCCAGCAGTACTATACTTTATTCACCCCTCCACTTT . . TRBJ1-6 TRBV2
CASRMTDYEQYF TGTGCCAGCCGAATGACCGACTACGAGCAGTACTTC . . TRBJ2-7 TRBV28
CASSLEHGTLKVSEQYF TGTGCCAGCAGCTTAGAACACGGGACCCTGAAAGTGAGCGAGCAGTACTTC . . TRBJ2-7 TRBV7-9
CSASPPKDSYEQYF TGCAGTGCTAGCCCCCCGAAAGACTCCTACGAGCAGTACTTC . few TRBJ2-7 TRBV20-1
CASSTILAGADLGKETQYF TGTGCCAGCAGCACAATATTAGCGGGAGCCGACCTGGGAAAGGAGACCCAGTACTTC TRBD2 . TRBJ2-5 TRBV6-2/TRBV6-3
CSAERGPGTDTQYF TGCAGCGCCGAGCGGGGGCCGGGCACAGATACGCAGTATTTT TRBD2 few TRBJ2-3 TRBV29-1
CASSQAPPLFAVGGDTQYF TGCGCCAGCAGCCAAGCGCCACCCCTCTTTGCAGTCGGCGGAGATACGCAGTATTTT . few TRBJ2-3 TRBV4-1
CASSRSGINYGYTF TGTGCCAGCAGTAGATCCGGGATCAACTATGGCTACACCTTC . few TRBJ1-2 TRBV27
CASSRIPRTSGSMPYEQYF TGTGCCAGCAGTCGAATTCCTCGGACTAGCGGGAGTATGCCCTACGAGCAGTACTTC TRBD2 few TRBJ2-7 TRBV27
CSARVAGEADTQYF TGCAGTGCTAGAGTAGCGGGAGAGGCAGATACGCAGTATTTT TRBD2 . TRBJ2-3 TRBV20-1
CASSFLQGPPGETQYF TGTGCCAGCAGCTTCCTACAGGGTCCCCCGGGGGAGACCCAGTACTTC . few TRBJ2-5 TRBV7-9
CASRTGDGNTIYF TGCGCCAGCCGGACAGGGGACGGAAACACCATATATTTT TRBD1 many TRBJ1-3 TRBV5-1
CASSASISGRGNRDTQYF TGTGCCAGCAGCGCGTCAATTAGCGGGAGGGGTAACCGAGATACGCAGTATTTT TRBD2 few TRBJ2-3 TRBV9
CSARAGATRTDTQYF TGCAGTGCTAGAGCGGGAGCGACTCGCACAGATACGCAGTATTTT . few TRBJ2-3 TRBV20-1
CASSYVPGAPSYEQYF TGTGCCAGCAGTTACGTACCGGGGGCACCCTCCTACGAGCAGTACTTC . . TRBJ2-7 TRBV6-2/TRBV6-3
CSAKGTSNQPQHF TGCAGTGCTAAAGGGACCTCCAATCAGCCCCAGCATTTT . many TRBJ1-5 TRBV20-1
CASRGLAHSVDTQYF TGTGCCAGCAGGGGCCTAGCCCACTCAGTAGATACGCAGTATTTT . . TRBJ2-3 TRBV28
CSALPGTSFTDTQYF TGCAGTGCTTTGCCCGGGACTAGCTTCACAGATACGCAGTATTTT TRBD2 . TRBJ2-3 TRBV20-1
CATSTLTGGANIQYF TGTGCCACCAGCACCCTAACAGGGGGCGCAAACATTCAGTACTTC TRBD1 few TRBJ2-4 TRBV15
CAISSAVYGELFF TGTGCCATCAGTTCTGCTGTCTACGGGGAGCTGTTTTTT . . TRBJ2-2 TRBV12-3/TRBV12-4
CASSLHRGKLFF TGTGCCAGCAGTCTACACCGGGGAAAACTGTTTTTT . few TRBJ1-4 TRBV12-3/TRBV12-4
CASSLGRKYEQYF TGTGCCAGCAGCTTAGGACGGAAATACGAGCAGTACTTC . few TRBJ2-7 TRBV7-2
CSFTRTGGTEAFF TGCAGTTTTACAAGGACAGGGGGCACTGAAGCTTTCTTT TRBD1 . TRBJ1-1 TRBV20-1